The next 10 T cell receptor beta chains were all read from a single sample in a study of beta chain features in type 1 diabetes. The antigens of these receptors remain unknown. Findings of the study overall: Among patients with Type 1 diabetes, TCRB CDR3s were moderately but significantly shorter in every one of the four CD4+ subsets.

Since all of the isolated RNA was reverse transcribed, expressed TCRB transcripts were what got sequenced. Using immunoSEQ multiplex PCR, the repertoire was profiled, and TCRdb retains in-frame clones only, with some absent. The sample includes roughly 290,000 clones, approximately 15% of them seen just once. Sequenced input: naive CD4+ T cells from blood. Receptors originate from a man between 18 and 35 years old with type 1 diabetes.

This clone was seen only a few times. The V and J genes are TRBV6-5 and TRBJ2-5; tentatively, D is TRBD1 (6 bases). V lost 2 bases and J 4 bases, leaving 17 bases between the germline ends. Germline-derived CDR1 and CDR2 are MNHEY and SVGAGI. The CDR3 spans 16 residues. In DNA, the CDR3 is TGTGCCAGCAGTTACCGCATCATCGGGACAAGAGAGACCCAGTACTTC. As protein: CASSYRIIGTRETQYF.

This sequence joins TRBV18 and TRBJ1-2; 11 bases line up with TRBD1. Germline trimming cut 3 bases from V and 3 bases from J; bases unmatched to any gene: 3. The V gene's germline CDR1 is KGHSH and CDR2 LQKENI. The CDR3 is made up of 15 amino acids. This CDR3 is CASSPWTGGDYGYTF. CDR3 coding DNA: TGTGCCAGCTCACCTTGGACAGGGGGCGACTATGGCTACACCTTC. Variable domain in full (rest from reference TRBV18 and TRBJ1-2): NAGVMQNPRHLVRRRGQEARLRCSPMKGHSHVYWYRQLPEEGLKFMVYLQKENIIDESGMPKERFSAEFPKEGPSILRIQQVVRGDSAAYFCASSPWTGGDYGYTFGSGTRLTVV.

The V gene is TRBV11-2, the J gene TRBJ2-7, with D perhaps TRBD2 (5 bases). CDR1 and CDR2 (germline): SGHAT, FQNNGV. This CDR3 has 14 residues. V was trimmed by 6 bases and J by 0 bases, leaving 12 bases between them. CDR3 sequence (DNA): TGTGCCAGCAGTCACGGAGGAAGCTCCTACGAGCAGTACTTC. Translating gives CASSHGGSSYEQYF.

This clone was detected only a few times. Here the CDR3 reads CASSSPRQGVMNTEAFF. As DNA, the CDR3 is TGTGCCAGCAGCTCTCCCCGGCAGGGCGTTATGAACACTGAAGCTTTCTTT. J is TRBJ1-1 and V is TRBV4-2; weak D call: TRBD1 (5 bases). Trimming pared 5 bases from V and 0 bases from J, leaving 19 bases between. The CDR3 consists of 17 residues. CDR1 and CDR2 from the germline V gene are LGHNA and YNFKEQ.

In this sample, this clone turned up a few times. The chain joins TRBV4-1 to TRBJ2-6; maybe TRBD1 (5 bases). The germline CDR1 and CDR2 sequences are MGHRA and YSYEKL. Deletions cut 0 bases from V and 5 bases from J, with 11 bases between. The CDR3 spans 16 residues. The CDR3 DNA sequence: TGCGCCAGCAGCCAAGATCGGAACAGGTGGGCCAACGTCCTGACTTTC. This translates into CASSQDRNRWANVLTF.

The gene calls are TRBV10-3 and TRBJ1-1; 10 nucleotides align to TRBD1. The germline V gene encodes CDR1 ENHRY and CDR2 SYGVKD. This CDR3 region has 16 residues. With 7 bases clipped from V and 4 bases from J, the junction kept 12 bases outside the gene matches. The CDR3 DNA reads as TGTGCCATCACCATAAGACAGGGGGCTAGGGGCACTGAAGCTTTCTTT. It encodes CAITIRQGARGTEAFF.

The V call is TRBV28, the J call TRBJ1-2; a possible D gene is TRBD1 (5 bases). Trimming cost V 2 bases and J 4 bases, with 11 bases left between them. Germline V CDR1 and CDR2: MDHEN, SYDVKM. The length of the CDR3 is 14 residues. This CDR3 is CASSLARVGYGYTF. The CDR3 DNA sequence: TGTGCCAGCAGTTTAGCCAGGGTGGGCTATGGCTACACCTTC.

In this sample, this clone turned up a few times. This chain uses TRBV29-1 with TRBJ2-5, with D perhaps matching TRBD1 (6 bases). This CDR3 is built from 13 residues. Germline assignment: CDR1 SQVTM and CDR2 ANQGSEA. V shed 8 bases and J shed 1 base, with 14 bases lying between them. DNA of the CDR3: TGCAGCACTGTCGAGGGGGTCCAAGAGACCCAGTACTTC. It codes for CSTVEGVQETQYF.

The chain combines TRBV5-1 with TRBJ1-1; a possible D gene is TRBD1 (5 bases). Trimming took 0 bases from V and 0 from J, leaving 12 bases between them. Germline assignment: CDR1 SGHRS and CDR2 YFSETQ. The length of the CDR3 is 16 residues. CDR3 DNA sequence: TGCGCCAGCAGCTTGGGAAAGGGGATGATGAACACTGAAGCTTTCTTT. Translation gives CASSLGKGMMNTEAFF.

This clone was seen a handful of times. The chain recombines TRBV7-9 with TRBJ1-3; D unclear. From germline, CDR1 is SEHNR and CDR2 FQNEAQ (reference sequence). The V gene lost 7 bases and the J gene lost 0 bases, with 19 bases spanning the gap. There are 17 residues in the CDR3. Here the CDR3 reads CASNVRSGGSSGNTIYF. CDR3 sequence (DNA): TGTGCCAGCAACGTTCGGTCCGGAGGAAGCTCTGGAAACACCATATATTTT. The full variable domain, rest sourced from reference TRBV7-9 and TRBJ1-3, is DTGVSQNPRHKITKRGQNVTFRCDPISEHNRLYWYRQTLGQGPEFLTYFQNEAQLEKSRLLSDRFSAERPKGSFSTLEIQRTEQGDSAMYLCASNVRSGGSSGNTIYFGEGSWLTVV.